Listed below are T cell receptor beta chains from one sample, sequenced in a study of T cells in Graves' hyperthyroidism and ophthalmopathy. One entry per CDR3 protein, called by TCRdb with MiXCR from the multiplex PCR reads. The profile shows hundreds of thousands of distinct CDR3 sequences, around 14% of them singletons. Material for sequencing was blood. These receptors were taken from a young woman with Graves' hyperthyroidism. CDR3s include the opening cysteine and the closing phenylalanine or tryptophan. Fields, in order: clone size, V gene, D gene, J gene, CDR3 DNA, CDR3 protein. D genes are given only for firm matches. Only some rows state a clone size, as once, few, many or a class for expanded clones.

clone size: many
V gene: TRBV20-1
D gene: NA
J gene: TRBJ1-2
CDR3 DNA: TGCAGTGCTACCTCGGGCTACACCTTC
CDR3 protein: CSATSGYTF

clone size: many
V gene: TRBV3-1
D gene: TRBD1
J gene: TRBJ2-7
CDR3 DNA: TGTGCCAGCAGCCCCAGGGGGTGGGTGGACTACGAGCAGTACTTC
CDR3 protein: CASSPRGWVDYEQYF

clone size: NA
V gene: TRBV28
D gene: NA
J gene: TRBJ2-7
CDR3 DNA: TGTGCTAGCAGTCTGCAGGGGGGGGGCGCGGGGGAGCAGTACTTC
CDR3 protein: CASSLQGGGAGEQYF

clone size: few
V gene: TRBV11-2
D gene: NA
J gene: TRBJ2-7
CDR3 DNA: TGTGCCAGCAGCTCCTACCAAAGTACCTACGAGCAGTACTTC
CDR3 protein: CASSSYQSTYEQYF

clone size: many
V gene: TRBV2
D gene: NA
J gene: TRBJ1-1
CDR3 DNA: TGTGCCAGCAGACTCGGTGGGAACACTGAAGCTTTCTTT
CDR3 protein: CASRLGGNTEAFF

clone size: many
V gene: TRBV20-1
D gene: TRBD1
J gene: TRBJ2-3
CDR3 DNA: TGCAGTGCTACCTTAGGACAGGGTCCAGATACGCAGTATTTT
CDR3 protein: CSATLGQGPDTQYF

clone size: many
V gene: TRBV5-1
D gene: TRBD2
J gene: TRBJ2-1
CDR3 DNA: TGCGCCAGCAGCTTGCTAGCGGGGGCCCGGGACAATGAGCAGTTCTTC
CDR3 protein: CASSLLAGARDNEQFF

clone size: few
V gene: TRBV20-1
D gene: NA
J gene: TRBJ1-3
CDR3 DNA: TGCAGTGCCCCGGAGCAGAAACCCTCTGGAAACACCATATATTTT
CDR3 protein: CSAPEQKPSGNTIYF

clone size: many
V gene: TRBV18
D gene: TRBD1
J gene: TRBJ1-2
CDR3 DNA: TGTGCCAGCTCACCTGGCGGGACAGCCTCCTTGTATGGCTACACCTTC
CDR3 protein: CASSPGGTASLYGYTF

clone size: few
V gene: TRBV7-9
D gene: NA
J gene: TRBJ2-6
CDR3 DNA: TGTGCCAGCAGCTTAGGCTCATTTCGCCTCTCTGGGGCCAACGTCCTGACTTTC
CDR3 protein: CASSLGSFRLSGANVLTF

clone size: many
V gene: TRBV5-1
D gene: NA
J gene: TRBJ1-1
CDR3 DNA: TGCGCCAGCGCAGGGTACGCGGGGACTGAAGCTTTCTTT
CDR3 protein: CASAGYAGTEAFF

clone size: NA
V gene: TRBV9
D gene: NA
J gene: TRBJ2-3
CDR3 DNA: TGTGCCAGCAGCGTAGGTGGGTTAACTAATTCAGATACGCAGTATTTT
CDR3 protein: CASSVGGLTNSDTQYF

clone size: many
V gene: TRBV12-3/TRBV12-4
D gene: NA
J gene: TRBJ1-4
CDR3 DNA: TGTGCCAGCAGTTCGAAAGAAGGTGAAAAACTGTTTTTT
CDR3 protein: CASSSKEGEKLFF

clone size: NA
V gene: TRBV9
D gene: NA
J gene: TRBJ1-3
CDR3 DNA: TGTGCCAGCAGCGTAGATGGGAGAGAATCGCACGGTGGAAACACCATATATTTT
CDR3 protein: CASSVDGRESHGGNTIYF

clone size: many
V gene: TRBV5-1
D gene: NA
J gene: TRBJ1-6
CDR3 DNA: TGCGCCAGCAGCTTGGCCCCAGGGGCAAGTTCACCCCTCCACTTT
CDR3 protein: CASSLAPGASSPLHF

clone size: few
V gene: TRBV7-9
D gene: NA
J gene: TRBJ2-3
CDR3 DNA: TGTGCCAGCGGGCAGGGGCTAACAGATACGCAGTATTTT
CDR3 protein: CASGQGLTDTQYF

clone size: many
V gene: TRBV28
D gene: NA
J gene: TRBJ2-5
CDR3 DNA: TGTGCCAGCAGCCTAGGGGGTCGTAGGCTTCGGTACTTC
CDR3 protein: CASSLGGRRLRYF

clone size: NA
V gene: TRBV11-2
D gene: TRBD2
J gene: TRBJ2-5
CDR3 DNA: TGTGCCAGCAGCCCAAATCGGGGTAGCGGGGGCGTTACCCAGTACTTC
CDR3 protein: CASSPNRGSGGVTQYF

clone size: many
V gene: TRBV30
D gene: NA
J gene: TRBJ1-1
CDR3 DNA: TGTGCCTGGAGCCACTTATTCACTGAAGCTTTCTTT
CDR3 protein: CAWSHLFTEAFF

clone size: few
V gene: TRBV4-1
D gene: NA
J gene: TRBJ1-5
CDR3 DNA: TGCGCCAGCAGGCACGGGAGCAATCAGCCCCAGCATTTT
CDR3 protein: CASRHGSNQPQHF

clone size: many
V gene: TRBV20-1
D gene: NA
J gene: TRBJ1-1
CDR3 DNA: TGCAGTGCACAAGTGAACACTGAAGCTTTCTTT
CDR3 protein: CSAQVNTEAFF

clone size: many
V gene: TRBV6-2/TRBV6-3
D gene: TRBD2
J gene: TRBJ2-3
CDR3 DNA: TGTGCCAGCAGTTACGGAGCGGGAGGGCCGGTAGATACGCAGTATTTT
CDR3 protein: CASSYGAGGPVDTQYF

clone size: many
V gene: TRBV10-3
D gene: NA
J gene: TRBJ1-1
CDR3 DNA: TGTGCCATCAGTTGGACAGAAAAGGTGGGTACTGAAGCTTTCTTT
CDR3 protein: CAISWTEKVGTEAFF

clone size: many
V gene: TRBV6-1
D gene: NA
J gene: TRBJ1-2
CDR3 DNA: TGTGCCAGCAGTGAAGCACACCGGGGGCCCTATGGCTACACCTTC
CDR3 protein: CASSEAHRGPYGYTF

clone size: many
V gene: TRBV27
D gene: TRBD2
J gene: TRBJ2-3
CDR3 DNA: TGTGCCAGCAGCCCAATTAGCGGGACTAGTAGGGCAGATACGCAGTATTTT
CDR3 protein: CASSPISGTSRADTQYF

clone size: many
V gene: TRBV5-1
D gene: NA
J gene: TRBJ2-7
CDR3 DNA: TGCGCCAGCAGCCCAAGGGGCGCCCCCGGGACGGCCTCCTACGAGCAGTACTTC
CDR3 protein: CASSPRGAPGTASYEQYF

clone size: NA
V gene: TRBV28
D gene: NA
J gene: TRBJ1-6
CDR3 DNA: TGTGCCAGCAGTTTCCGGAGTTATAATTCACCCCTCCACTTT
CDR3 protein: CASSFRSYNSPLHF

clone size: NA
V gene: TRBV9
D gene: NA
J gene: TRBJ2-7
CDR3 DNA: TGTGCCAGCAGCGTAGGAGCGGGCTCCTACGAGCAGTACTTC
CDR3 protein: CASSVGAGSYEQYF

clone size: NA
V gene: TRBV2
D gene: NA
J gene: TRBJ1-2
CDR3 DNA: TGTGCCAGCATAAGGGACACTAACTATGGCTACACCTTC
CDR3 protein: CASIRDTNYGYTF

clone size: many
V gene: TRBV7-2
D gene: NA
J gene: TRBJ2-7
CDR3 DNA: TGTGCCAGCAGCTTAGAGTCGGACATGGGGCAGTACTTC
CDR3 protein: CASSLESDMGQYF

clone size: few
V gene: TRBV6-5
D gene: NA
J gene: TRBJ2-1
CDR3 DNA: TGTGCCAGCAGTTCCCCCCACCGAGATGAGCAGTTCTTC
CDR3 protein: CASSSPHRDEQFF

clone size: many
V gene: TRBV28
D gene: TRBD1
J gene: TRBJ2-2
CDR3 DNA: TGTGCCAGCAGGACAGGGGGGAATAGCGGGGAGCTGTTTTTT
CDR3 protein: CASRTGGNSGELFF

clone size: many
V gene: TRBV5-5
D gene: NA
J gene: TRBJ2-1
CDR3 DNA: TGTGCCAGCACTGGCAGGACAGGCTCCCCGGGAGAGTTCTTC
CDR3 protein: CASTGRTGSPGEFF

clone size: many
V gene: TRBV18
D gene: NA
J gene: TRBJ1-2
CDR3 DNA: TGTGCCAGCTCATCCCGGCCAGATTTCTATGGCTACACCTTC
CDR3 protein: CASSSRPDFYGYTF

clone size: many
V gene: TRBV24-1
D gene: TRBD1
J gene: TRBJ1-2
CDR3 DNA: TGTGCCACCATGGACAGGGGGCGCGGTGGCTACACCTTC
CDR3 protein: CATMDRGRGGYTF

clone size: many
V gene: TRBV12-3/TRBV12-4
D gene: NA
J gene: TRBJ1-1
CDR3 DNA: TGTGCCAGCAGTTGGGTCCAAGCCAACACTGAAGCTTTCTTT
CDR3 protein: CASSWVQANTEAFF

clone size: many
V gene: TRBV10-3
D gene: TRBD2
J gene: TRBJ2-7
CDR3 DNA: TGTGCCATCAGTGAGGTAGCGGGGGGTCCCTACGAGCAGTACTTC
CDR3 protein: CAISEVAGGPYEQYF

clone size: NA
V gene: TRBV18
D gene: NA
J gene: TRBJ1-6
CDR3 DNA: TGTGCCAGCTCACGGCAAAATTCACCCCTCCACTTT
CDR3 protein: CASSRQNSPLHF

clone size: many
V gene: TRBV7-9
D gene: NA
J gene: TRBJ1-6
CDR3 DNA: TGTGCCAGCGGTGGATCACCCCTCCACTTT
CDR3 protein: CASGGSPLHF

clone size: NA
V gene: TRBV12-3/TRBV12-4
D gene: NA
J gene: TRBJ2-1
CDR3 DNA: TGTGCCGTCGAGTGGAGAGGATCCTACAATGAGCAGTTCTTC
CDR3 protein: CAVEWRGSYNEQFF

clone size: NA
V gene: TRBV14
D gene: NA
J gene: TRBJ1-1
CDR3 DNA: TGTGCCAGCAGCCTAATTCAGGGTGGAGCTGAAGCTTTCTTT
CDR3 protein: CASSLIQGGAEAFF

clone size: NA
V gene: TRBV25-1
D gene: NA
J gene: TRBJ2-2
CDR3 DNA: TGTGCCAGCAGTGGGGGTTGGGGCGGGGAGCTGTTTTTT
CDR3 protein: CASSGGWGGELFF

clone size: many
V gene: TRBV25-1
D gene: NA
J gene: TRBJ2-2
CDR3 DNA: TGTGCCAGCAGTGAATTCGGCGTAGTCCAGCGCACCGGGGAGCTGTTTTTT
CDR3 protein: CASSEFGVVQRTGELFF

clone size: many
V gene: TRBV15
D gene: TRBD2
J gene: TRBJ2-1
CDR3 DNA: TGTGCCACCAGGGTTGGTGGAGCGGGAGCCCCAAGCTCCTACAATGAGCAGTTCTTC
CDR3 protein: CATRVGGAGAPSSYNEQFF

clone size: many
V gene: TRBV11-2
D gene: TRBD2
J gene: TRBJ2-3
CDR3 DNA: TGTGCCAGCAGCTTTCAGGGGCTAGCGGGGGCCATTCGCACAGATACGCAGTATTTT
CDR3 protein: CASSFQGLAGAIRTDTQYF

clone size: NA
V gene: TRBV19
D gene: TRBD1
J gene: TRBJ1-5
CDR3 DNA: TGTGCCACATCATCCCAGGGGGAGTTGGGCAATCAGCCCCAGCATTTT
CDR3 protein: CATSSQGELGNQPQHF

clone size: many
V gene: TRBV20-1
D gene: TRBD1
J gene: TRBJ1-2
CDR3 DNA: TGCAGTGCTAGAGAGAGGCAGGGGGCTCGAAACTATGGCTACACCTTC
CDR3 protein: CSARERQGARNYGYTF

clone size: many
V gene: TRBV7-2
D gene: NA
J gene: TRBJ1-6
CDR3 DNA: TGTGCCAGCAGCTTACTGGCTAATTCACCCCTCCACTTT
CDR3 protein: CASSLLANSPLHF

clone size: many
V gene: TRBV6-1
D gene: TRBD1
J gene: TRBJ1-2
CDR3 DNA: TGTGCCAGCACAGGACAGGGGGCGCGGGGCTACACCTTC
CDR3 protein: CASTGQGARGYTF

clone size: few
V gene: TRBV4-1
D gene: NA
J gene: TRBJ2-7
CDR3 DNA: TGCGCCAGCAGCCAAGTAAACTACGAGCAGTACTTC
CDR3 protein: CASSQVNYEQYF

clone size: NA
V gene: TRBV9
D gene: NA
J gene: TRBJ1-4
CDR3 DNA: TGTGCCAGCAGCTTAGGGACCGCGACCCGGGTTGCAACTAATGAAAAACTGTTTTTT
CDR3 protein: CASSLGTATRVATNEKLFF

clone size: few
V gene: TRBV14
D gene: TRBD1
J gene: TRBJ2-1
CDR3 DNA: TGTGCCAGCAGCCAAGGGGACAGACCTTACAATGAGCAGTTCTTC
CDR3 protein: CASSQGDRPYNEQFF